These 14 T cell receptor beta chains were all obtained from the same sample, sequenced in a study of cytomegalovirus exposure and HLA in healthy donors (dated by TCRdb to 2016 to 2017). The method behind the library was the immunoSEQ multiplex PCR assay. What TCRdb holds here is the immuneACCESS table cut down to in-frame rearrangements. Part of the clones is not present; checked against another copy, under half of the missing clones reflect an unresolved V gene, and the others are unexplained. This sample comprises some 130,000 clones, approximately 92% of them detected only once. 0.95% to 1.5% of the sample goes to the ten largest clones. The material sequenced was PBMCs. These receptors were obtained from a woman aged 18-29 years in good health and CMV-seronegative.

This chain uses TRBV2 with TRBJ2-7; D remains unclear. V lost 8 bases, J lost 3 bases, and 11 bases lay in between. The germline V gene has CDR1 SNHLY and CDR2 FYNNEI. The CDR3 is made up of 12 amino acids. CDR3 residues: CASLVGSYEQYF. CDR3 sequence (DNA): TGTGCCAGCTTGGTTGGCAGCTACGAGCAGTACTTC.

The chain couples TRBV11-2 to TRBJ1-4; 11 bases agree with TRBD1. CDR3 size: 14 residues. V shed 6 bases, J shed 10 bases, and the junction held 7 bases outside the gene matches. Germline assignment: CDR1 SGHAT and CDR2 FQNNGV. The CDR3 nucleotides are TGTGCCAGCAGATCGGGACAGGGGGTAGGAAAACTGTTTTTT. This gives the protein CASRSGQGVGKLFF.

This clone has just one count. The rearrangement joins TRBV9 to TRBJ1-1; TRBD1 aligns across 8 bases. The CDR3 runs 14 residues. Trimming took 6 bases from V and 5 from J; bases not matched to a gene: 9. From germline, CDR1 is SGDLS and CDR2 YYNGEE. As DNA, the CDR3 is TGTGCCAGCACCCCAGGGGGCTTCTGGACTGAAGCTTTCTTT. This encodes CASTPGGFWTEAFF.

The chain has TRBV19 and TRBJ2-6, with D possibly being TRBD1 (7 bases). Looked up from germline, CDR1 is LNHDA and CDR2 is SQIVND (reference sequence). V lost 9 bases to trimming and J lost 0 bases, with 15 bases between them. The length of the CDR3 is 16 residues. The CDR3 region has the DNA TGTGCCAGCGCGGGGACAGATCGCTCTGGGGCCAACGTCCTGACTTTC. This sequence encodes CASAGTDRSGANVLTF.

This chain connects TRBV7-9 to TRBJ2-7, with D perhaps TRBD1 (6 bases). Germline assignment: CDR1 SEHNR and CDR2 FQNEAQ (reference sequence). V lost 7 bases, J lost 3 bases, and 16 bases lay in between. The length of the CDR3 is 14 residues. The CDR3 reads CASNSGTSLYEQYF. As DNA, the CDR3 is TGTGCCAGCAACTCCGGGACAAGCCTCTACGAGCAGTACTTC.

The CDR3 DNA sequence: TGTGCCAGGAGACGATCCGGACACTCGCACACTGAAGCTTTCTTT. This translates into CARRRSGHSHTEAFF. J is TRBJ1-1 and V is TRBV7-3, with D perhaps TRBD1 (5 bases). The germline CDR1 and CDR2 sequences are SGHTA and FQGTGA. V lost 9 bases and J 3 bases, leaving 20 bases between the germline ends. There are 15 residues in the CDR3.

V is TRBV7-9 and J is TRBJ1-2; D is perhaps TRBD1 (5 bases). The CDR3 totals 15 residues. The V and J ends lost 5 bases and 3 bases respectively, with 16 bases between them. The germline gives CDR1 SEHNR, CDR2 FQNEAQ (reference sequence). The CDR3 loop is CASSNSRVLDYGYTF. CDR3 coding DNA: TGTGCCAGCAGCAATAGCAGGGTATTGGACTATGGCTACACCTTC.

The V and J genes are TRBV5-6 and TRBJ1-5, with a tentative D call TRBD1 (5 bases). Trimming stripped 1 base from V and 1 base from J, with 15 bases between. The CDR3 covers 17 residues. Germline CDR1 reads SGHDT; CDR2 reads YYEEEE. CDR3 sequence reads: CASSLTEQVSSNQPQHF. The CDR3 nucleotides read TGTGCCAGCAGCTTGACCGAACAGGTTTCCAGCAATCAGCCCCAGCATTTT.

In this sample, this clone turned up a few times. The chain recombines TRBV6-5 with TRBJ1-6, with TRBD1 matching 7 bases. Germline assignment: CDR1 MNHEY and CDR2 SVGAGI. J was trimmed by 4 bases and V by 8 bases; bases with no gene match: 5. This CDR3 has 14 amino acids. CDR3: CASGGTAYNSPLHF. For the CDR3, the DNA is TGTGCCAGCGGGGGGACAGCTTATAATTCACCCCTCCACTTT.

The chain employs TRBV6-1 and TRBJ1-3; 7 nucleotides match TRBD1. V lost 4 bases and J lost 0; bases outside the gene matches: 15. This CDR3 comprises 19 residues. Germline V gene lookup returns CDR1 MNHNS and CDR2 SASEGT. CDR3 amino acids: CASSVRNWGQNPSGNTIYF. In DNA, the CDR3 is TGTGCCAGCAGTGTACGTAATTGGGGACAGAACCCCTCTGGAAACACCATATATTTT.

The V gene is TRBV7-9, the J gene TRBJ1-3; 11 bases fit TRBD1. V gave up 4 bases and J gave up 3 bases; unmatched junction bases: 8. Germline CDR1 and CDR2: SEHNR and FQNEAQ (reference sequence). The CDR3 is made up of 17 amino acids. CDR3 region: CASSSLRTGGHGNTIYF. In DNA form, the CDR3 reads TGTGCCAGCAGCTCCCTGAGGACAGGGGGCCATGGAAACACCATATATTTT.

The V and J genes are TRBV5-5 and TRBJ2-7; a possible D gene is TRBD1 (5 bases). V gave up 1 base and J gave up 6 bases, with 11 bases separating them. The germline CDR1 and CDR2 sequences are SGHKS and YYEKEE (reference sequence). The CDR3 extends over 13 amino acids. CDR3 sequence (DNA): TGTGCCAGCAGCTTGTGGGGCGGTCGCGAGCAGTACTTC. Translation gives CASSLWGGREQYF.

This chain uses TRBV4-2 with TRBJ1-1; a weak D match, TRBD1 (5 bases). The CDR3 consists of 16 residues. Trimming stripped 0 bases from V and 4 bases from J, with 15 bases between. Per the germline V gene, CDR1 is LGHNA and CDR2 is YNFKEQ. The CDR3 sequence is CASSQEPGIGVTEAFF. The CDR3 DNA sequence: TGTGCCAGCAGCCAAGAACCAGGGATAGGTGTCACTGAAGCTTTCTTT.

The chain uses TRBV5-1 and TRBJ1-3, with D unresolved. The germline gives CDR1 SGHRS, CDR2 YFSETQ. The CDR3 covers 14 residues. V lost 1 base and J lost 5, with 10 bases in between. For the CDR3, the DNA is TGCGCCAGCAGCTTGATTGGGGAGAGAAACACCATATATTTT. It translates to CASSLIGERNTIYF.